This T cell receptor (beta chain) was sequenced in a study of blood T cells in healthy people across ages. General study findings and limits: Both naive CD4+ cell counts and diversity were greater in long-lived donors than in aged donors.

Combining a sample-barcoded 5' primer with a J-beta primer mix, a second PCR ran for 7 to 11 cycles. Researchers report that a template-switch adaptor with 12 random nucleotides tagged each cDNA molecule. Sequencing of every sample gave 3 million or more CDR3-containing paired-end reads. Each CDR3 protein is one row after TCRdb ran MiXCR on the 5' RACE reads. The table records hundreds of thousands of distinct CDR3 sequences, around 32% of them present only once. Concerning this clonotype itself: Its antigen is currently unknown.

Extractions gave at least 5.5 micrograms of total RNA per sample. This CDR3 contains 15 residues. CDR1 MNHEY and CDR2 SMNVEV come from the germline V gene (reference sequence). The clonotype was recovered from a woman at least 80 years old in good health. V is TRBV27 and J is TRBJ2-5; the match to TRBD2 covers 9 bases. The better agreement between TRBJ2-7 and the DNA end casts doubt on the J call. The sample taken for sequencing was blood. DNA for the CDR3: TGTGCCAGCCGGCGCGGGACTAGCACCCTCCTCGAGCAGTACTTC. It encodes CASRRGTSTLLEQYF.